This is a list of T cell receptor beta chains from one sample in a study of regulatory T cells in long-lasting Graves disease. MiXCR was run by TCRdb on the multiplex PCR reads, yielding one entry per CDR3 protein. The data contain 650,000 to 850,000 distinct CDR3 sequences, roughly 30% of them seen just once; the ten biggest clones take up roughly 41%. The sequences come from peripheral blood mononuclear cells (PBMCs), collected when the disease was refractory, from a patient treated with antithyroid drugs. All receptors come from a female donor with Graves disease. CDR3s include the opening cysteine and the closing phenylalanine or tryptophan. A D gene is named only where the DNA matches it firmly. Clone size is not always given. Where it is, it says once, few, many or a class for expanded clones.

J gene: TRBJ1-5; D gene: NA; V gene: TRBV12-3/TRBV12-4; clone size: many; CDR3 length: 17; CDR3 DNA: TGTGCCAGCAGTTTAGCGATCGGACGGGCTAGCAATCAGCCCCAGCATTTT; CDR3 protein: CASSLAIGRASNQPQHF
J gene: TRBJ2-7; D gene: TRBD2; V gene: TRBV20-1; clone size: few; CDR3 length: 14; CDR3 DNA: TGCAGTGCTGCTCTAGCGGGAGGTTTTGTAGAGCAGTACTTC; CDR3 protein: CSAALAGGFVEQYF
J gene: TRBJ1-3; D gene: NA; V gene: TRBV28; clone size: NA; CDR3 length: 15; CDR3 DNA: TGTGCCACAGAGGACGGAGCATTCTCTGGAAACACCATATATTTT; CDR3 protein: CATEDGAFSGNTIYF
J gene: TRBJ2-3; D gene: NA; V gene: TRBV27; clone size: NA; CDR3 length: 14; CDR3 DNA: TGTGCCAGCAGTTTCCTGGGACTCGGGGATACGCAGTATTTT; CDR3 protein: CASSFLGLGDTQYF
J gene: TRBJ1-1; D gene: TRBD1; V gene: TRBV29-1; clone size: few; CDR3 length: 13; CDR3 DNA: TGCAGCGTCATCCTCGGACAGGGGTACGGAGCTTTCTTT; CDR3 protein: CSVILGQGYGAFF
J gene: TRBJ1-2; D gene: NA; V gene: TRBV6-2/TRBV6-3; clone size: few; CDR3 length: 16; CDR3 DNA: TGTGCCAGCAGTTACTCCGCCGGGGCCTACACCTATGGCTACACCTTC; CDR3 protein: CASSYSAGAYTYGYTF
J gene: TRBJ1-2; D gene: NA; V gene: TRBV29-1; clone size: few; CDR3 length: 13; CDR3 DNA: TGCAGCGTTCACAACCAAGACGGATATGGCTACACCTTC; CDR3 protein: CSVHNQDGYGYTF
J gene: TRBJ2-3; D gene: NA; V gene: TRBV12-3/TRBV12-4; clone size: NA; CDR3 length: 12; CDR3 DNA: TGTGCCAGCAGTCCCCCTCGGGATACGCAGTATTTT; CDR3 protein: CASSPPRDTQYF
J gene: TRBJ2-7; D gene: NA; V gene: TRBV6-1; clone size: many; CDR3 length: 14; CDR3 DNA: TGTGCCAGCAGTGAATGGGGCAGGGGATACGAGCAGTACTTC; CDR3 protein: CASSEWGRGYEQYF
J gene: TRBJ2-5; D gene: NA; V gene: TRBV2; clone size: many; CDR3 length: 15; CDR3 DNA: TGTGCCAGCAGTGAAGACTGGCATCTACAAGAGACCCAGTACTTC; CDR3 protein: CASSEDWHLQETQYF
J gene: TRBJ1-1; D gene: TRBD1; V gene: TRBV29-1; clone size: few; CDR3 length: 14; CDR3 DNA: TGCAGCGTCAGTCCCGGGACAGGGAACACTGAAGCTTTCTTT; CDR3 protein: CSVSPGTGNTEAFF
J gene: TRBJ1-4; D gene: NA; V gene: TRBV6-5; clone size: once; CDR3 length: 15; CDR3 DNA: TGTGCCAGCAGTTACTCGGAGGGGAGGGGAGAAAAACAGTTTTTT; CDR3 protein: CASSYSEGRGEKQFF
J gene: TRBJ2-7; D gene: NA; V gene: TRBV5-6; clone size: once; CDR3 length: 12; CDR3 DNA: TGTGCCAGCAGCCCCCTAGGACGGGAGCAGTACTTC; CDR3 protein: CASSPLGREQYF
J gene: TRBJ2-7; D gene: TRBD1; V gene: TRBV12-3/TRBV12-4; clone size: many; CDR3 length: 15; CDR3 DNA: TGTGCCAGCAGTCTTGAGACAGGGGGGTTGTACGAGCAGTACTTC; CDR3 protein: CASSLETGGLYEQYF
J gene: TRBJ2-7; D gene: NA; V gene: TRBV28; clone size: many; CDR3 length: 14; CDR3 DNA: TGTGCCAGCAGTCGGGTCGGGAACGGCTACGAGCAGTACTTC; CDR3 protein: CASSRVGNGYEQYF
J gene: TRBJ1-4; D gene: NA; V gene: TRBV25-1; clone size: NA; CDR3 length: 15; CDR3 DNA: TGTGCCAGCAGTGAACGGGGCAGGGTTAATGAAAAACTGTTTTTT; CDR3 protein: CASSERGRVNEKLFF
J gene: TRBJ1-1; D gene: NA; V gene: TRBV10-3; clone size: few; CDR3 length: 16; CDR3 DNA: TGTGCCACTTCATTGGGGAAACTCTTGGGGAACACTGAAGCTTTCTTT; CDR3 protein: CATSLGKLLGNTEAFF
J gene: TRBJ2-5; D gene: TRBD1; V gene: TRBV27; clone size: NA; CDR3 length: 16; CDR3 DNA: TGTGCCAGCAGCCATTGGGACAGGGCCAGAGTGGAGACCCAGTACTTC; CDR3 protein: CASSHWDRARVETQYF
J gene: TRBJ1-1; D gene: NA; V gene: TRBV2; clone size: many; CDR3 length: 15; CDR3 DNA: TGTGCCAGCAGTCCCCCCCCGCAGGGGAACACTGAAGCTTTCTTT; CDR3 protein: CASSPPPQGNTEAFF
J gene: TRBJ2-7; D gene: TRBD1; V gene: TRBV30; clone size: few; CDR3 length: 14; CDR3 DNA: TGTGCCTGGAGGACGGGACAGGGGAACTACGAGCAGTACTTC; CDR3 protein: CAWRTGQGNYEQYF
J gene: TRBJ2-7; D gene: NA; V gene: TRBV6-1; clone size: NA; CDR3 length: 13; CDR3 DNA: TGTGCCAGCCGCTTTTCAGGGTACTACGAGCAGTACTTC; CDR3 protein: CASRFSGYYEQYF
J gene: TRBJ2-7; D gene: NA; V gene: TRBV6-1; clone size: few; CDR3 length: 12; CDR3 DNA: TGTGCCAGCAGATCCTTCTCCTACGAGCAGTACTTC; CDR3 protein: CASRSFSYEQYF
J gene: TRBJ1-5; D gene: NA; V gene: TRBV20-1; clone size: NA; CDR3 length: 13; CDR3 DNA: TGCAGTGCTACTCAGGGACCCAATCAGCCCCAGCATTTT; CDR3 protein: CSATQGPNQPQHF
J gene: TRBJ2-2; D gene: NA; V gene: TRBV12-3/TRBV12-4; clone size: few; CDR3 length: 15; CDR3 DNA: TGTGCCAGCAGTTTATTGGACAGAAACACCGGGGAGCTGTTTTTT; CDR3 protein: CASSLLDRNTGELFF
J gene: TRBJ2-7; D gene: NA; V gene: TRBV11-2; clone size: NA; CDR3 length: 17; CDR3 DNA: TGTGCCAGCAGCTTAGGCGCCGGGACGTACAGCTCCTACGAGCAGTACTTC; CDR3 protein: CASSLGAGTYSSYEQYF
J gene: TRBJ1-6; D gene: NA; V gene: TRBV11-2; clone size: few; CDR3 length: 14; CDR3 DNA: TGTGCCAGCAGCTTATGGGATGTGAATTCACCCCTCCACTTT; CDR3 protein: CASSLWDVNSPLHF
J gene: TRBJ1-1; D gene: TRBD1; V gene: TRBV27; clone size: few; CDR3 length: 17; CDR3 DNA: TGTGCCAGCAGGGGGCTAGTCGGACAGGGGGTGAACACTGAAGCTTTCTTT; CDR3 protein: CASRGLVGQGVNTEAFF
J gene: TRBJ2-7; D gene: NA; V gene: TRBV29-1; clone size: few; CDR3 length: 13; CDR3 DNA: TGCAGCGTTGGTGGACAGTCCCCCTACGAGCAGTACTTC; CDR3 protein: CSVGGQSPYEQYF
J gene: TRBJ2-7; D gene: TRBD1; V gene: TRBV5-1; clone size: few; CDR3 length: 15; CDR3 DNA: TGCGCCAGCAGCTTGGGGGACAGGGTCTCCTACGAGCAGTACTTC; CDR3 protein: CASSLGDRVSYEQYF
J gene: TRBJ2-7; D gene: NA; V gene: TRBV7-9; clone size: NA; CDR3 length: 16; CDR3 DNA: TGTGCCAGCAGCTCCAGGGACCCCTTGGCCTCCTACGAGCAGTACTTC; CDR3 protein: CASSSRDPLASYEQYF
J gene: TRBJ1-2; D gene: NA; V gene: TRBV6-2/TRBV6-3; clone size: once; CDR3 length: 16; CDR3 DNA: TGTGCCAGCAGTCTCGCTTTAGGAGGGAGAGACTATGGCTACACCTTC; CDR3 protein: CASSLALGGRDYGYTF
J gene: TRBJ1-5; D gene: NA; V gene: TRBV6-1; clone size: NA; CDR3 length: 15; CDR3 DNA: TGTGCCAGCAGAGCCGGGAGTAATAGGGGTCAGCCCCAGCATTTT; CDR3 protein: CASRAGSNRGQPQHF
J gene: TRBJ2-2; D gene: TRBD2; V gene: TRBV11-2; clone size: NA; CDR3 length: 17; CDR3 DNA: TGTGCCAGCAGCGTAACTTCGGGACTAGCGGGAACCGGGGAGCTGTTTTTT; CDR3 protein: CASSVTSGLAGTGELFF
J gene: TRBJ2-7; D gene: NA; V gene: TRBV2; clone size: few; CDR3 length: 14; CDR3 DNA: TGTGCCAGCAGTGAGTCAGGGGACTTCTACGAGCAGTACTTC; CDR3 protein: CASSESGDFYEQYF
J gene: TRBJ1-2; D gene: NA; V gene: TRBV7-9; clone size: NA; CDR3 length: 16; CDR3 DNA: TGTGCCAGCAGCTTAGTGGGGGACCAGATGCGCTATGGCTACACCTTC; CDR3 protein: CASSLVGDQMRYGYTF
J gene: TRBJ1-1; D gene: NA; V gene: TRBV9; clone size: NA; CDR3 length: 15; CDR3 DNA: TGTGCCAGCAGCGTAGAGGGGGGAATGAACACTGAAGCTTTCTTT; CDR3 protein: CASSVEGGMNTEAFF
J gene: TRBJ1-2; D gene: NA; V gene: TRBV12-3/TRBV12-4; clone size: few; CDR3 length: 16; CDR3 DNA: TGTGCCAGCGGCCCGACAGGCGCGCGACGGAACTATGGCTACACCTTC; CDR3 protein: CASGPTGARRNYGYTF
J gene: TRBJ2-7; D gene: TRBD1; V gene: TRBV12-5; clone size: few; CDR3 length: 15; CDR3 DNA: TGTGCTAGTGATCTCCCATCCGGGACAGCCGCCGGGCAGTACTTC; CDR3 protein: CASDLPSGTAAGQYF
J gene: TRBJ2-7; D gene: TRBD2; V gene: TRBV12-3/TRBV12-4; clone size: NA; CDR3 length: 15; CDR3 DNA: TGTGCCAGCAGACCTAGCGGGAGAGTTAGATACGAGCAGTACTTC; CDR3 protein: CASRPSGRVRYEQYF
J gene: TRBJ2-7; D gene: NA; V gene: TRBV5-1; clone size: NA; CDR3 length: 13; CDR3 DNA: TGCGCCAGCAGCTCAGGCCGGGGCCACGAGCAGTACTTC; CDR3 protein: CASSSGRGHEQYF
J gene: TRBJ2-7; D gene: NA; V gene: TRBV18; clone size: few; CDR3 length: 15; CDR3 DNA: TGTGCCAGCTCACCCCGCGTCTATCAGCCCTACGAGCAGTACTTC; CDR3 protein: CASSPRVYQPYEQYF
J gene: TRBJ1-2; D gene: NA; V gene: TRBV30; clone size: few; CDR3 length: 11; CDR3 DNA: TGTGCCTGGAATCGGCAGAGTGGCTACACCTTC; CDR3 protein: CAWNRQSGYTF
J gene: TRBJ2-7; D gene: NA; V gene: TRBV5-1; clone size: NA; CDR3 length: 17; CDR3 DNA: TGCGCCAGCACTCCCCGGTTTGGGGGTTCTAGCTCCTACGAGCAGTACTTC; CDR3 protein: CASTPRFGGSSSYEQYF
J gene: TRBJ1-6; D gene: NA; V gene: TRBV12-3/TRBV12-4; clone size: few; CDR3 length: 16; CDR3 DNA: TGTGCCAGCAGTTTCTCGGGGAGCGGGCAAAATTCACCCCTCCACTTT; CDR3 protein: CASSFSGSGQNSPLHF
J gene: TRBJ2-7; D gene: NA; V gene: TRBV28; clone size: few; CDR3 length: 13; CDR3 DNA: TGTGCCAGCAGTCCGGGACCTAGGGTCGAGCAGTACTTC; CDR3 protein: CASSPGPRVEQYF
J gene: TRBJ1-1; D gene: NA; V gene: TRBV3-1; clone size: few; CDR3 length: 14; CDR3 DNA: TGTGCCAGCAGCCAAACAGCACAGGGATCTGAAGCTTTCTTT; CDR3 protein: CASSQTAQGSEAFF
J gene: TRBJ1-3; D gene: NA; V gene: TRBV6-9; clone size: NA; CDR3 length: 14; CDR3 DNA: TGTGCCAGCAGTTACGACAGAGTTCGAAACACCATATATTTT; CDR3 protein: CASSYDRVRNTIYF
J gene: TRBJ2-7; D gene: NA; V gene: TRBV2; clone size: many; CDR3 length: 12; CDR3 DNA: TGTGCCAGCAGCGAGAGGGGCTACGAGCAGTACTTC; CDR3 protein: CASSERGYEQYF